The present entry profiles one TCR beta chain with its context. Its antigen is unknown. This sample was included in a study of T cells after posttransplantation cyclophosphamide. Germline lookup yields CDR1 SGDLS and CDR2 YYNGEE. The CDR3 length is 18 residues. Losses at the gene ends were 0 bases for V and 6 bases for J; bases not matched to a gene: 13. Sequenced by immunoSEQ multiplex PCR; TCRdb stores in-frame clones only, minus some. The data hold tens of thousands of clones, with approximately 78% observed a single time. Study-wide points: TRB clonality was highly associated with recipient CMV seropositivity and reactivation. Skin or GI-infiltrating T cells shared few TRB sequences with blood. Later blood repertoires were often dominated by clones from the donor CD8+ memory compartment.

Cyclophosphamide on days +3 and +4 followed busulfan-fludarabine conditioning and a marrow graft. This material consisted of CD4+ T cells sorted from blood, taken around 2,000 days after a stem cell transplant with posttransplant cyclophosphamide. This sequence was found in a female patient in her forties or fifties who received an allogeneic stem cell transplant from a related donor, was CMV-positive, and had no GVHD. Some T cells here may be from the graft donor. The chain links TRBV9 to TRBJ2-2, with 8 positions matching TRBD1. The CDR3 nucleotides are TGTGCCAGCAGCGTAGTAGATTGGGGCAGGGGGCGCCCCGGGGAGCTGTTTTTT. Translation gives CASSVVDWGRGRPGELFF.